A selection of T cell receptor beta chains follows, all from one sample in a study of OX40 agonist ivuxolimab in advanced cancers. Here immunoSEQ multiplex PCR was the method, and the copy in TCRdb shows in-frame clones only, minus some. The table records about 98,000 clones, approximately 93% of them present only once. The sequences come from CD4+ or CD8+ T cells sorted from blood, collected in a trial of the OX40 agonist ivuxolimab. These receptors were taken from an adult with an advanced solid tumor such as melanoma, head and neck, liver or kidney cancer. CDR3s include the opening cysteine and the closing phenylalanine or tryptophan. The D gene is left open where the match is weak. Expanded clones get a size class; other rows say once, few or many, or leave the size out.

clone size: NA
V gene: TRBV5-1
D gene: TRBD2
J gene: TRBJ2-1
CDR3 DNA: TGCGCCAGCCGTAGGGGACTAGCGTTCAACAATGAGCAGTTCTTC
CDR3 protein: CASRRGLAFNNEQFF

clone size: NA
V gene: TRBV11-3
D gene: NA
J gene: TRBJ2-2
CDR3 DNA: TGTGCCAGCAGCCCGAACACCGGGGAGCTGTTTTTT
CDR3 protein: CASSPNTGELFF

clone size: NA
V gene: TRBV28
D gene: NA
J gene: TRBJ2-2
CDR3 DNA: TGTGCCAGCAGTTTACATCCCGGGGAGCTGTTTTTT
CDR3 protein: CASSLHPGELFF

clone size: NA
V gene: TRBV15
D gene: TRBD1
J gene: TRBJ2-1
CDR3 DNA: TGTGCCACCAGCAGAGGTTCCGGGACAGGGGTATCCTATGAGCAGTTCTTC
CDR3 protein: CATSRGSGTGVSYEQFF

clone size: once
V gene: TRBV5-6
D gene: TRBD1
J gene: TRBJ2-6
CDR3 DNA: TGTGCCAGCAGCCCCGGGGCCGGGACAGGGCGCTCTGGGGCCAACGTCCTGACTTTC
CDR3 protein: CASSPGAGTGRSGANVLTF

clone size: NA
V gene: TRBV11-3
D gene: NA
J gene: TRBJ2-3
CDR3 DNA: TGTGCCAGCAGCCGGTCACCCGATGGAGATACGCAGTATTTT
CDR3 protein: CASSRSPDGDTQYF

clone size: NA
V gene: TRBV21-1
D gene: NA
J gene: TRBJ2-4
CDR3 DNA: TGTGCCAGCAGCAACTTGGACAGGGACGAAAACATTCAGTACTTC
CDR3 protein: CASSNLDRDENIQYF

clone size: once
V gene: TRBV11-3
D gene: NA
J gene: TRBJ2-3
CDR3 DNA: TGTGCCAGCAGCTTCCCCGGGGAGGATACGCAGTATTTT
CDR3 protein: CASSFPGEDTQYF

clone size: once
V gene: TRBV28
D gene: TRBD1
J gene: TRBJ1-2
CDR3 DNA: TGTGCCAGCAGTCCACGACAGGGGGTTTATCAGGGCTACACCTTC
CDR3 protein: CASSPRQGVYQGYTF

clone size: NA
V gene: TRBV4-2
D gene: TRBD1
J gene: TRBJ1-2
CDR3 DNA: TGTGCCAGCAGCCCGTCGGGACAGGGAGCTAACTATGGCTACACCTTC
CDR3 protein: CASSPSGQGANYGYTF

clone size: once
V gene: TRBV7-9
D gene: NA
J gene: TRBJ1-3
CDR3 DNA: TGTGCCAGCAGCTTAAGCAGGGGATCTCCTTCTGGAAACACCATATATTTT
CDR3 protein: CASSLSRGSPSGNTIYF

clone size: NA
V gene: TRBV5-1
D gene: NA
J gene: TRBJ1-1
CDR3 DNA: TGCGCCAGCAGCTTAGGTTCCCTGGGTGTGAACACTGAAGCTTTCTTT
CDR3 protein: CASSLGSLGVNTEAFF

clone size: NA
V gene: TRBV6-5
D gene: NA
J gene: TRBJ1-2
CDR3 DNA: TGTGCCAGCAGCCTGACGGGGGGCGGCTATGGCTACACCTTC
CDR3 protein: CASSLTGGGYGYTF

clone size: NA
V gene: TRBV6-5
D gene: NA
J gene: TRBJ1-3
CDR3 DNA: TGTGCCGGCAGTGCCTACAGCTCTGGAAACACCATATATTTT
CDR3 protein: CAGSAYSSGNTIYF

clone size: NA
V gene: TRBV2
D gene: NA
J gene: TRBJ2-1
CDR3 DNA: TGTGCCAGCAGTTCCTACAATGAGCAGTTCTTC
CDR3 protein: CASSSYNEQFF

clone size: NA
V gene: TRBV11-2
D gene: NA
J gene: TRBJ2-7
CDR3 DNA: TGTGCCAGCAGCTTATCCATGGTTGAATACGAGCAGTACTTC
CDR3 protein: CASSLSMVEYEQYF

clone size: once
V gene: TRBV2
D gene: NA
J gene: TRBJ2-5
CDR3 DNA: TGTGCCAGCACCCCAGTGGCAGAGACCCAGTACTTC
CDR3 protein: CASTPVAETQYF

clone size: once
V gene: TRBV6-5
D gene: NA
J gene: TRBJ2-3
CDR3 DNA: TGTGCCAGCAGCTACCGCCGGGGGCTAGATACGCAGTATTTT
CDR3 protein: CASSYRRGLDTQYF

clone size: NA
V gene: TRBV5-1
D gene: NA
J gene: TRBJ1-1
CDR3 DNA: TGCGCCAGCAGCCATCAGACTACGAACACTGAAGCTTTCTTT
CDR3 protein: CASSHQTTNTEAFF

clone size: NA
V gene: TRBV6-5
D gene: TRBD1
J gene: TRBJ1-5
CDR3 DNA: TGTGCCAGCCAGACAGGGGATCAGCCCCAGCATTTT
CDR3 protein: CASQTGDQPQHF

clone size: NA
V gene: TRBV18
D gene: NA
J gene: TRBJ2-5
CDR3 DNA: TGTGCCAGCTCACTTAACCAAGAGACCCAGTACTTC
CDR3 protein: CASSLNQETQYF

clone size: NA
V gene: TRBV28
D gene: TRBD2
J gene: TRBJ2-7
CDR3 DNA: TGTGCCAGCAGTTTATACGCCCTAGCGGACTTTTCCTACGAGCAGTACTTC
CDR3 protein: CASSLYALADFSYEQYF

clone size: few
V gene: TRBV28
D gene: NA
J gene: TRBJ1-5
CDR3 DNA: TGTGCCAGCAGTTTATGGAATCAGCCCCAGCATTTT
CDR3 protein: CASSLWNQPQHF

clone size: NA
V gene: TRBV6-6
D gene: TRBD2
J gene: TRBJ2-1
CDR3 DNA: TGTGCCAGCAGCCGACTAGCGGGGGGGGTTGAGCAGTTCTTC
CDR3 protein: CASSRLAGGVEQFF

clone size: NA
V gene: TRBV9
D gene: NA
J gene: TRBJ2-3
CDR3 DNA: TGTGCCAGCAGCGTGGGCATCCGGGACTGGCCCACAGATACGCAGTATTTT
CDR3 protein: CASSVGIRDWPTDTQYF

clone size: NA
V gene: TRBV7-9
D gene: TRBD2
J gene: TRBJ2-1
CDR3 DNA: TGTGCCAGCAGCTCTCTAGCGGGTTACAATGAGCAGTTCTTC
CDR3 protein: CASSSLAGYNEQFF

clone size: NA
V gene: TRBV18
D gene: NA
J gene: TRBJ1-5
CDR3 DNA: TGTGCCAGCTCACCAGCTCGGGGGGCTAGTCAGCCCCAGCATTTT
CDR3 protein: CASSPARGASQPQHF

clone size: few
V gene: TRBV18
D gene: NA
J gene: TRBJ2-3
CDR3 DNA: TGTGCCAGCTCACCGGGCGGGAAGACAGATACGCAGTATTTT
CDR3 protein: CASSPGGKTDTQYF

clone size: NA
V gene: TRBV19
D gene: NA
J gene: TRBJ1-3
CDR3 DNA: TGTGCCAGACCCAGCAGGTCCGGAAACACCATATATTTT
CDR3 protein: CARPSRSGNTIYF

clone size: NA
V gene: TRBV18
D gene: NA
J gene: TRBJ2-1
CDR3 DNA: TGTGCCAGCTCCCTCAGCTCCTACAATGAGCAGTTCTTC
CDR3 protein: CASSLSSYNEQFF

clone size: NA
V gene: TRBV4-1
D gene: NA
J gene: TRBJ2-1
CDR3 DNA: TGCGCCAGCAGCCCGCCTGGTAGTTCGCAATGGCAGTTCTTC
CDR3 protein: CASSPPGSSQWQFF

clone size: NA
V gene: TRBV25-1
D gene: NA
J gene: TRBJ2-2
CDR3 DNA: TGTGCCAGCAGTGACTCCGAGTTAAACACCGGGGAGCTGTTTTTT
CDR3 protein: CASSDSELNTGELFF

clone size: NA
V gene: TRBV30
D gene: NA
J gene: TRBJ2-1
CDR3 DNA: TGTGCCTGGACCCCTAGCGACAATGAGCAGTTCTTC
CDR3 protein: CAWTPSDNEQFF

clone size: NA
V gene: TRBV28
D gene: NA
J gene: TRBJ2-6
CDR3 DNA: TGTGCCAGCAGAGTACCCGGGGCCAACGTCCTGACTTTC
CDR3 protein: CASRVPGANVLTF

clone size: NA
V gene: TRBV2
D gene: TRBD2
J gene: TRBJ2-1
CDR3 DNA: TGTGCCAGCAGTGCTGGACTAGCGGGGCCCCGGTGGTTCTTC
CDR3 protein: CASSAGLAGPRWFF

clone size: NA
V gene: TRBV5-1
D gene: NA
J gene: TRBJ2-4
CDR3 DNA: TGCGCCAGCATCACCGGACAGAAAAACATTCAGTACTTC
CDR3 protein: CASITGQKNIQYF

clone size: once
V gene: TRBV28
D gene: TRBD1
J gene: TRBJ2-7
CDR3 DNA: TGTGCCAGCAGTTCGGCCGGACAGGGGGACGAGCAGTACTTC
CDR3 protein: CASSSAGQGDEQYF

clone size: NA
V gene: TRBV2
D gene: NA
J gene: TRBJ2-1
CDR3 DNA: TGTGCCAGCAGTGACCCTAGCGAGTGGGCCTACAATGAGCAGTTCTTC
CDR3 protein: CASSDPSEWAYNEQFF

clone size: NA
V gene: TRBV15
D gene: TRBD2
J gene: TRBJ2-3
CDR3 DNA: TGTGCCACCAGCAGGACAAAGACTAGCGGGGGGGCAGGAGATACGCAGTATTTT
CDR3 protein: CATSRTKTSGGAGDTQYF

clone size: NA
V gene: TRBV18
D gene: TRBD1
J gene: TRBJ1-5
CDR3 DNA: TGTGCCCAGGGGGGTGCAAATCAGCCCCAGCATTTT
CDR3 protein: CAQGGANQPQHF

clone size: NA
V gene: TRBV9
D gene: TRBD1
J gene: TRBJ1-4
CDR3 DNA: TGTGCCAGCAGCGACCCGCCGCAGGGGGGGGGTGAAAAACTGTTTTTT
CDR3 protein: CASSDPPQGGGEKLFF

clone size: NA
V gene: TRBV11-2
D gene: NA
J gene: TRBJ1-6
CDR3 DNA: TGTGCCAGCAGCTTCAACCGCTCACCCCTCCACTTT
CDR3 protein: CASSFNRSPLHF

clone size: once
V gene: TRBV29-1
D gene: NA
J gene: TRBJ2-3
CDR3 DNA: TGCACCGTCCTCGAGGGTGCAGATACGCAGTATTTT
CDR3 protein: CTVLEGADTQYF

clone size: NA
V gene: TRBV10-3
D gene: NA
J gene: TRBJ1-5
CDR3 DNA: TGTGCCATCAGGGGGGACAATAGAGGCCAGCCCCAGCATTTT
CDR3 protein: CAIRGDNRGQPQHF

clone size: NA
V gene: TRBV30
D gene: NA
J gene: TRBJ1-5
CDR3 DNA: TGTGCCTGGAGTCTTTTATCGGGGGACTCTCAGCCCCAGCATTTT
CDR3 protein: CAWSLLSGDSQPQHF

clone size: NA
V gene: TRBV6-6
D gene: NA
J gene: TRBJ1-6
CDR3 DNA: TGTGCCAGCAGTCACCCAGAGGGGCCCCTCCACTTT
CDR3 protein: CASSHPEGPLHF

clone size: NA
V gene: TRBV11-3
D gene: TRBD2
J gene: TRBJ2-1
CDR3 DNA: TGTGCCAGCAGCTCGGGACTAGCGGGAGGTCATGAGCAGTTCTTC
CDR3 protein: CASSSGLAGGHEQFF

clone size: once
V gene: TRBV5-8
D gene: TRBD2
J gene: TRBJ2-3
CDR3 DNA: TGTGCCAGCAGCCAAGGACTAGCGCAGAGGGCAGATACGCAGTATTTT
CDR3 protein: CASSQGLAQRADTQYF

clone size: NA
V gene: TRBV6-5
D gene: NA
J gene: TRBJ2-3
CDR3 DNA: TGTGCCAGCGGACAGAGAACTAGCACAGATACGCAGTATTTT
CDR3 protein: CASGQRTSTDTQYF

clone size: NA
V gene: TRBV7-3
D gene: NA
J gene: TRBJ2-3
CDR3 DNA: TGTGCCAGCAGCGCCTCCTCTAGCACAGATACGCAGTATTTT
CDR3 protein: CASSASSSTDTQYF